What follows are 19 T cell receptor beta chains derived from one specimen sequenced in a study of T-cell reconstitution after alpha-beta-depleted transplantation in children. Researchers prepared the TCRbeta library using unique molecular identifiers, the study reports. TCRdb ran MiXCR on the PCR reads and lists one entry per CDR3 protein. The repertoire holds fewer than 130,000 distinct CDR3 sequences, under 13% seen once, with more than 7% in the top ten. The sample consisted of PBMCs from the stem cell graft donor, taken from the stem cell graft. The receptors derive from a human donor who donated a stem cell graft to a child with acute lymphoblastic leukemia.

This clonotype was seen more than once but under ten times. V is TRBV5-6 and J is TRBJ2-3, with 10 bases that match TRBD1. The germline gives CDR1 SGHDT, CDR2 YYEEEE. The V and J ends lost 0 bases and 2 bases, in that order; junction bases with no gene match: 9. This CDR3 is built from 18 residues. This chain's CDR3 is CASSLVPFGTGDTDTQYF. The CDR3 DNA is TGTGCCAGCAGCTTGGTGCCCTTTGGGACAGGGGACACAGATACGCAGTATTTT.

In its sample, this clonotype was seen a few times. The chain combines TRBV7-8 with TRBJ1-5, with D unresolved. The ends were cut back, 3 bases at V and 5 bases at J, with 11 bases in the middle. This CDR3 comprises 14 residues. Germline CDR1 is SGHVS and CDR2 is FQNEAQ. The CDR3 reads CASSFLMTDQPQHF. The CDR3 bases are TGTGCCAGCAGCTTTCTGATGACCGATCAGCCCCAGCATTTT. Filled out from reference TRBV7-8 and TRBJ1-5, the complete variable domain reads GAGVSQSPRYKVAKRGQDVALRCDPISGHVSLFWYQQALGQGPEFLTYFQNEAQLDKSGLPSDRFFAERPEGSVSTLKIQRTQQEDSAVYLCASSFLMTDQPQHFGDGTRLSIL.

This clonotype has at least ten counts. CDR3 sequence reads: CASSLTGGKTDTQYF. In nucleotides, the CDR3 is TGTGCCAGCAGCCTCACGGGCGGGAAAACAGATACGCAGTATTTT. V is TRBV9 and J is TRBJ2-3, with D tentatively TRBD2 (6 bases). Germline CDR1 is SGDLS and CDR2 is YYNGEE. Trimming pared 4 bases from V and 3 bases from J, leaving 15 bases between. The CDR3 has 15 residues.

This clonotype has at least ten counts. This chain uses TRBV16 with TRBJ1-1; TRBD1 matches at 7 bases. Germline assignment: CDR1 KGHSY and CDR2 FQNENV. The V segment lost 3 bases and the J segment 1 base; nucleotides outside the gene matches: 5. This CDR3 has 15 residues. Here the CDR3 DNA reads TGTGCCAGCAGCCAGGGGCGGACAGGGAACACTGAAGCTTTCTTT. Translation gives CASSQGRTGNTEAFF.

The sample holds many counts of this clonotype. The rearrangement links TRBV4-3 to TRBJ2-7; no definite D call. The CDR3 runs to 13 residues. The germline CDR1 and CDR2 sequences are LGHNA and YSLEER. Trimming took off 0 bases at V and 7 bases at J, with 10 bases between the two ends. The CDR3 sequence: CASSQDPSREQYF. The CDR3 nucleotides are TGCGCCAGCAGCCAAGATCCCAGCCGTGAGCAGTACTTC.

In its sample, this clonotype was seen a few times. Sequence at one end of the junction differs from germline and may be a read error. The chain recombines TRBV5-1 with TRBJ2-4; D uncertain. Germline values: CDR1 SGHRS, CDR2 YFSETQ. The CDR3 consists of 14 residues. Here the CDR3 DNA reads TGCGCCAGCAGCTTGCGCCAGTCCAAAGACATTCAGTACTTC. This encodes CASSLRQSKDIQYF.

This clonotype was detected ten times or more. The gene calls are TRBV12-3 or TRBV12-4 and TRBJ1-1; 7 bases map to TRBD1. The CDR3 totals 14 residues. J gave up 10 bases and V 7 bases, and 15 bases lay outside the gene matches. CDR3 amino acids: CASTVDRARSGAFF. DNA for the CDR3: TGTGCCAGCACGGTCGACAGGGCACGGTCGGGAGCTTTCTTT.

The chain is built from TRBV20-1 and TRBJ1-2; the D is unclear. The CDR3 is 12 residues long. Germline V gives CDR1 DFQATT, CDR2 SNEGSKA (reference sequence). Trimming took off 5 bases at V and 4 bases at J, with 11 bases between the two ends. This CDR3 is CSAAWDSYGYTF. The CDR3 DNA follows: TGCAGTGCTGCCTGGGATTCCTATGGCTACACCTTC.

There are many counts of this clonotype. The genes are TRBV29-1 and TRBJ1-2; no definite D call. Trimming removed 7 bases at V and 3 bases at J, with 15 bases between. Germline V gives CDR1 SQVTM, CDR2 ANQGSEA. The CDR3 spans 13 residues. The CDR3 is CSAGRAADYGYTF. The CDR3 DNA sequence: TGCAGCGCCGGAAGGGCTGCTGACTATGGCTACACCTTC.

This clonotype was found many times. The V and J genes are TRBV5-1 and TRBJ2-2, with D possibly matching TRBD1 (5 bases). The CDR3 loop spans 16 amino acids. The germline V gene encodes CDR1 SGHRS and CDR2 YFSETQ. The ends were cut back, 0 bases at V and 4 bases at J, with 13 bases in the middle. CDR3: CASSLGGAAATGELFF. Here the CDR3 DNA reads TGCGCCAGCAGCTTGGGGGGCGCGGCGGCCACCGGGGAGCTGTTTTTT.

This clonotype was detected ten times or more. The J gene is TRBJ2-2, the V gene TRBV7-9; D remains ambiguous. This CDR3 has 16 amino acids. Germline-derived CDR1 and CDR2 are SEHNR and FQNEAQ (reference sequence). The V end was cut by 5 bases, the J end by 0 bases, with 13 bases between. CDR3 amino acids: CASSKGPTSNTGELFF. In nucleotides, the CDR3 is TGTGCCAGCAGCAAAGGGCCTACTTCGAACACCGGGGAGCTGTTTTTT.

In its sample, this clonotype was seen many times. The chain carries TRBV14 and TRBJ1-5, with 7 bases lining up with TRBD1. Germline CDR1 SGHDN, CDR2 FVKESK. There are 13 residues in the CDR3. With 4 bases clipped from V and 9 bases from J, the junction kept 6 bases outside the gene matches. CDR3 protein: CASSPNEGAPQHF. DNA of the CDR3: TGTGCCAGCAGCCCGAACGAGGGGGCGCCCCAGCATTTT.

This clonotype was observed at least ten times. This rearrangement joins TRBV12-3 or TRBV12-4 to TRBJ2-5, with D unresolved. This CDR3 is built from 15 residues. The V gene lost 3 bases and the J gene lost 9 bases, with 20 bases spanning the gap. The CDR3 reads CASSFGRGPHGAQYF. DNA of the CDR3: TGTGCCAGCAGTTTCGGTAGAGGCCCTCATGGAGCCCAGTACTTC.

This rearrangement joins TRBV18 to TRBJ1-2; D is undetermined. Trimming stripped 3 bases from V and 2 bases from J, with 7 bases between. The CDR3 runs to 13 residues. The germline V gene has CDR1 KGHSH and CDR2 LQKENI. The CDR3 sequence is CASSPSRNYGYTF. In nucleotides, the CDR3 is TGTGCCAGCTCACCTTCCAGGAACTATGGCTACACCTTC. The complete variable domain, with remaining parts taken from reference TRBV18 and TRBJ1-2, reads NAGVMQNPRHLVRRRGQEARLRCSPMKGHSHVYWYRQLPEEGLKFMVYLQKENIIDESGMPKERFSAEFPKEGPSILRIQQVVRGDSAAYFCASSPSRNYGYTFGSGTRLTVV.

This clonotype was seen at least ten times. This chain connects TRBV6-5 to TRBJ2-7; the match to TRBD1 covers 7 bases. Germline V gene lookup returns CDR1 MNHEY and CDR2 SVGAGI. The CDR3 spans 14 residues. The trim removed 2 bases at V and 1 base at J, leaving 2 bases unmatched. The CDR3 region is CASSYLTGSYEQYF. The DNA for the CDR3 is TGTGCCAGCAGTTACCTGACAGGGTCCTACGAGCAGTACTTC.

This clonotype was counted many times. The chain links TRBV18 to TRBJ1-2; the D gene is possibly TRBD1 (6 bases). This CDR3 is built from 13 residues. V was trimmed by 3 bases and J by 6 bases, leaving 11 bases between them. The germline V gene has CDR1 KGHSH and CDR2 LQKENI. CDR3 sequence: CASSPTGPHGYTF. The CDR3 DNA reads TGTGCCAGCTCACCTACAGGGCCCCATGGCTACACCTTC.

This clonotype was detected many times. The gene calls are TRBV20-1 and TRBJ2-1; TRBD2 matches 11 bases. Trimming at V came to 5 bases and at J to 8 bases, leaving 5 bases not matched to a gene. The CDR3 consists of 13 residues. Germline CDR1 reads DFQATT; CDR2 reads SNEGSKA (reference sequence). This CDR3 reads CSALLAGEDEQFF. The CDR3 region has the DNA TGCAGTGCTTTACTAGCGGGAGAAGATGAGCAGTTCTTC.

The sample holds many counts of this clonotype. The rearrangement joins TRBV9 to TRBJ1-1; tentative D call: TRBD1 (5 bases). Germline lookup yields CDR1 SGDLS and CDR2 YYNGEE. The CDR3 is 15 amino acids. Trimming shortened V by 3 bases and J by 5 bases, and 17 bases separated the two germline ends. The CDR3 nucleotides are TGTGCCAGCAGCGCCCCCGGGGCAGGGTGGACTGAAGCTTTCTTT. It specifies CASSAPGAGWTEAFF.

V and J are TRBV30 and TRBJ1-1, with D perhaps matching TRBD1 (6 bases). There are 13 residues in the CDR3. Germline V gives CDR1 GTSNPN, CDR2 SVGIG (reference sequence). Trimming removed 4 bases from V and 1 base from J, with 10 bases in between. The CDR3 DNA sequence: TGTGCCTGGATTGGACAGCCGAACACTGAAGCTTTCTTT. It is translated as CAWIGQPNTEAFF. The full variable domain, its missing parts supplied by reference TRBV30 and TRBJ1-1, is SQTIHQWPATLVQPVGSPLSLECTVEGTSNPNLYWYRQAAGRGLQLLFYSVGIGQISSEVPQNLSASRPQDRQFILSSKKLLLSDSGFYLCAWIGQPNTEAFFGQGTRLTVV.